Described below is a single T cell receptor beta chain sequence and its context. Its antigen is undetermined. This PCR relied on a set of 60 Vbeta primers and 13 Jbeta primers. How the authors handled the data: An analysis that came later counted around 80 million unique TCR beta chains, some 11 million shared. Only in-frame clones appear in the TCRdb table, and some are missing; sequencing was by immunoSEQ multiplex PCR. V and J calls and clone size are as listed in that table; D and trimming were resolved from the DNA. This table has about 120,000 clones, around three quarters appearing once. These data are taken from a study of cytomegalovirus exposure and HLA in healthy donors. Study-level results: Many donors shared some public TCRs, even though most TCR sequences were rare. Several of the most significant clusters were apparently associated with common viral pathogens in a later analysis.

This receptor was taken from a woman aged 45-65 years in good health and CMV-seronegative. Material for sequencing was PBMCs.

The CDR3 DNA reads as TGTGCCATCCGGGACTCTTTATTCAATGAGCAGTTCTTC. This gives the protein CAIRDSLFNEQFF. This sequence joins TRBV10-3 and TRBJ2-1, with a weak D call TRBD2 (6 bases). Germline assignment: CDR1 ENHRY and CDR2 SYGVKD. This CDR3 region has 13 residues. The V end was cut by 8 bases, the J end by 6 bases, with 14 bases between.